These 7 T cell receptor beta chains came from one sample sequenced in a study of HIV-infected patients and healthy controls. Follow-up blood was drawn about 14 weeks, roughly three months, after antiretroviral therapy began. All unsorted peripheral T cells were captured because whole blood was used without fractionation. cDNA was made from 500 ng RNA using alpha and beta constant primers. Alpha and beta chain libraries were made separately by chain-specific third strand synthesis with multiplexing indices. Via MiXCR, TCRdb re-called the 5' RACE reads, giving one row per CDR3 protein. The sample shows over 5,500 distinct CDR3 sequences, less than 9% of them seen only once. The sequencing here drew on blood, taken during antiretroviral therapy. All receptors derive from an adult with HIV infection.

V is TRBV29-1 and J is TRBJ2-3; D is unclear. Germline assignment: CDR1 SQVTM and CDR2 ANQGSEA. Trimming took 1 base from V and 2 from J, leaving 16 bases between them. This CDR3 has 16 amino acids. CDR3 DNA: TGCAGCGTTGAAGGATCAGACCAGGCACACACAGATACGCAGTATTTT. It translates to CSVEGSDQAHTDTQYF.

The V gene is TRBV20-1, the J gene TRBJ1-1, with D uncertain. V was pared by 5 bases and J by 0 bases, with 22 bases between. The germline V gene has CDR1 DFQATT and CDR2 SNEGSKA (reference sequence). The CDR3 is 17 residues long. This CDR3 is CSAPRAEAQAMNTEAFF. The CDR3 bases are TGCAGTGCTCCTCGCGCAGAGGCCCAGGCGATGAACACTGAAGCTTTCTTT.

This clonotype appeared a few times. The gene calls are TRBV19 and TRBJ1-1; 7 bases fit TRBD1. This CDR3 has 12 amino acids. The J segment lost 4 bases and the V segment lost 6 bases, leaving 2 bases of the junction unmatched. Germline lookup yields CDR1 LNHDA and CDR2 SQIVND (reference sequence). Written as DNA, the CDR3 is TGTGCCAGTAGCCGACAGGGCACTGAAGCTTTCTTT. This codes for CASSRQGTEAFF.

In its sample, this clonotype was seen many times. V and J are TRBV28 and TRBJ2-5, with a weak D call TRBD1 (6 bases). The V and J ends lost 11 bases and 7 bases respectively, with 20 bases between them. The CDR3 sequence is 13 residues long. The germline CDR1 and CDR2 sequences are MDHEN and SYDVKM. The CDR3 coding sequence is TGTGCCCCCCGGCCAGGGGAACAGCGGACCCAGTACTTC. It specifies CAPRPGEQRTQYF.

In this sample, this clonotype is medium-sized. This chain uses TRBV19 with TRBJ2-1, with D maybe TRBD1 (6 bases). Trimming stripped 5 bases from V and 0 bases from J, with 17 bases between. The CDR3 covers 17 residues. From germline, CDR1 is LNHDA and CDR2 SQIVND (reference sequence). CDR3 in amino acids: CASSPQTGMNSYNEQFF. The DNA for the CDR3 is TGTGCCAGTAGTCCTCAAACAGGGATGAACTCCTACAATGAGCAGTTCTTC.

There are a few counts of this clonotype. V and J are TRBV10-3 and TRBJ2-5, with TRBD2 matching 13 bases. The V and J ends lost 2 bases and 4 bases, in that order; junction bases with no gene match: 7. This CDR3 comprises 17 residues. CDR1 is ENHRY and CDR2 is SYGVKD in the germline V gene. The CDR3 is CAISEAPGLAGLETQYF. The CDR3 nucleotides read TGTGCCATCAGTGAGGCACCGGGACTAGCGGGGTTAGAGACCCAGTACTTC.

Many counts were recorded for this clonotype. The rearrangement uses TRBV3-1 and TRBJ2-2; no firm D call. Germline loops: CDR1 LGHDT, CDR2 YNNKEL (reference sequence). Trimming cost V 0 bases and J 8 bases, with 7 bases left between them. The CDR3 is 13 amino acids. CDR3 DNA: TGTGCCAGCAGCCAAGATCGGCGAGGGGAGCTGTTTTTT. Protein sequence: CASSQDRRGELFF.